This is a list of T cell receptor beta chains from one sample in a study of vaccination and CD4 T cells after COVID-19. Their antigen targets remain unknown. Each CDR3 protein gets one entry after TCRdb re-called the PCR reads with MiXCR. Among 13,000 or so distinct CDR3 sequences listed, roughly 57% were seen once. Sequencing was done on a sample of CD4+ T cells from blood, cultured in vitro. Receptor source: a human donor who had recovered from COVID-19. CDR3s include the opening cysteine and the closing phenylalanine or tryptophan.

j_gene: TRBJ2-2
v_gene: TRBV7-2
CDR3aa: CASSLSGHTNTGELFF

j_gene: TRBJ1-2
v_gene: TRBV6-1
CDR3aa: CASTPIGDTGNYGYTF

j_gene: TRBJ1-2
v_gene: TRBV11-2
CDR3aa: CASSRTGDGYTF

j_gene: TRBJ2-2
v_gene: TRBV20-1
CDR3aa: CSASNPPTGELFF

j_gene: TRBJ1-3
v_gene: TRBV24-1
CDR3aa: CATICLGLGNTIYF

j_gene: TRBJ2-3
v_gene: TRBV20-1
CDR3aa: CSAPRQGRTDTQYF

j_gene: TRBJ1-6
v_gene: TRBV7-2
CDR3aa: CASSLVAPENSPLHF

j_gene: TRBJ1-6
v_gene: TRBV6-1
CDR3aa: CASSEVGTEYSPLHF

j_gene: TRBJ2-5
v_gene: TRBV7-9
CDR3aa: CASSFGLAGVQETQYF

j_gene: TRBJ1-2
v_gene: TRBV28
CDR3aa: CATQRTGAQGGGYTF

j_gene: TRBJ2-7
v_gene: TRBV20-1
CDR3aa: CSASDRYYEQYF

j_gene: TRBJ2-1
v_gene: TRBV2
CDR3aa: CASRQSSGRASEQFF

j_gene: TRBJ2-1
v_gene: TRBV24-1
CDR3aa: CATSDPTPLATLSSYNEQFF

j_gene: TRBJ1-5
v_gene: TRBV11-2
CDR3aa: CASSLKQGSNQPQHF

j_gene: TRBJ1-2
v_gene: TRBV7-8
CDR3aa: CASSSQGQGGNYGYTF